This T cell receptor beta chain was sequenced in a study of blood T cell repertoires in COVID-19. As for the study in general: Sites in the United States, Italy and Spain provided acute and convalescent COVID-19 samples. The cDNA or gDNA used as material had been derived from T cells, B-cell-depleted T cells, or PBMCs.

This clone was counted a few times. In the authors' methods: Quantification of nucleated cells was approximated via reference gene primer amplification. The data were produced by immunoSEQ multiplex PCR, yet TCRdb's version contains in-frame clones alone and is incomplete. Clonal size and the V and J genes are those of that table, whereas D and trimming came from the DNA. The table lists around 280,000 clones, 87% of them singletons, with roughly 2% in the top ten. The CDR3 loop spans 12 amino acids. With 4 bases removed from V and 8 bases from J, the gap between germline ends came to 11 bases. Germline V gives CDR1 LNHDA, CDR2 SQIVND (reference sequence).

The material sequenced was peripheral blood. This chain connects TRBV19 to TRBJ1-2; perhaps TRBD1 as D (6 bases). The TCR sequence derives from a woman aged 50 to 60 who had recovered from COVID-19. CDR3 nucleotides: TGTGCCAGTAGTACAGGGGTAGGCGGCTACACCTTC. Its translation is CASSTGVGGYTF. The variable domain in full, completed from reference TRBV19 and TRBJ1-2, reads DGGITQSPKYLFRKEGQNVTLSCEQNLNHDAMYWYRQDPGQGLRLIYYSQIVNDFQKGDIAEGYSVSREKKESFPLTVTSAQKNPTAFYLCASSTGVGGYTFGSGTRLTVV.